The rows below give T cell receptor beta chains drawn from one sample of a study of a mutant IDH1 vaccine in newly diagnosed glioma. Some clones are missing from TCRdb's copy, which holds only in-frame ones; the method was immunoSEQ multiplex PCR. The sample records approximately 26,000 clones, 89% being singletons. These receptors lack a known antigen. The sequences come from PBMCs, collected from a glioma patient whose treatment included an IDH1 peptide vaccine. Receptors originate from a man between 18 and 29 years old with glioma. Both conserved end residues are part of each CDR3. The order of the fields is J gene, clone size, V gene, CDR3 protein. Not all rows give a size; the values are once, few, many and, for expanded clones, a class.

J: TRBJ1-6
size: few
V: TRBV6-5
CDR3: CASSDRVSSPLHF

J: TRBJ1-1
size: NA
V: TRBV30
CDR3: CAWDGQGGTEAFF

J: TRBJ1-2
size: NA
V: TRBV27
CDR3: CASSLSSIGAWGYTF

J: TRBJ1-3
size: NA
V: TRBV7-2
CDR3: CASSLFSGSGNTIYF

J: TRBJ1-2
size: NA
V: TRBV7-8
CDR3: CASSLELGSYHYGYTF

J: TRBJ1-4
size: NA
V: TRBV18
CDR3: CASSPQGSKNEKLFF

J: TRBJ2-2
size: NA
V: TRBV7-9
CDR3: CASSRGTSGNTGELFF

J: TRBJ1-1
size: NA
V: TRBV7-9
CDR3: CASSSPGTGNTEAFF

J: TRBJ2-6
size: NA
V: TRBV6-1
CDR3: CAGSVVTSGANVLTF

J: TRBJ2-2
size: NA
V: TRBV7-9
CDR3: CASSLGRQPNTGELFF

J: TRBJ1-2
size: NA
V: TRBV5-1
CDR3: CASSLDSNYGYTF

J: TRBJ2-5
size: NA
V: TRBV5-1
CDR3: CASSLSGTRVLPETQYF

J: TRBJ2-5
size: NA
V: TRBV6-1
CDR3: CASIREVQETQYF

J: TRBJ2-5
size: NA
V: TRBV28
CDR3: CASPPTGEVARETQYF

J: TRBJ1-1
size: once
V: TRBV7-2
CDR3: CASSLEKDTEAFF

J: TRBJ1-1
size: NA
V: TRBV18
CDR3: CASSRGTVNTEAFF

J: TRBJ2-7
size: NA
V: TRBV4-1
CDR3: CASSLGQGPNYEQYF

J: TRBJ1-2
size: NA
V: TRBV6-5
CDR3: CASSRGTGPNYGYTF

J: TRBJ2-6
size: NA
V: TRBV18
CDR3: CASSPSAAVGANVLTF

J: TRBJ2-7
size: NA
V: TRBV29-1
CDR3: CSVLQGTEQYF

J: TRBJ2-5
size: NA
V: TRBV4-3
CDR3: CASSQDGVRGTVQETQYF

J: TRBJ2-7
size: NA
V: TRBV4-3
CDR3: CASSQTGSRGYF

J: TRBJ2-5
size: NA
V: TRBV7-8
CDR3: CASSLAREETQYF

J: TRBJ2-5
size: NA
V: TRBV5-6
CDR3: CASSLQGALQETQYF

J: TRBJ1-1
size: NA
V: TRBV4-2
CDR3: CASSQEGTGGGTEAFF

J: TRBJ1-3
size: NA
V: TRBV30
CDR3: CAWGNRDRSGNTIYF

J: TRBJ2-5
size: NA
V: TRBV5-1
CDR3: CASSLPTGSQETQYF

J: TRBJ2-7
size: NA
V: TRBV4-1
CDR3: CASSQELAGESSYEQYF

J: TRBJ2-3
size: NA
V: TRBV29-1
CDR3: CSVEDRLEVSTDTQYF